This T cell receptor beta chain was identified in a study of OX40 agonist ivuxolimab in advanced cancers. Overall study context: Treatment received earlier with anti-PD-1, anti-PD-L1 or anti-CTLA-4 agents was allowed, and roughly 40% had some.

The CDR3 consists of 12 residues. Germline CDR1 is MNHNY and CDR2 is SVGAGI (reference sequence). The ends were cut back, 0 bases at V and 10 bases at J, with 9 bases in the middle. The method was immunoSEQ multiplex PCR; TCRdb's version includes in-frame clones alone and lacks a portion of them. The sample carries about 82,000 clones, 85% to 90% recorded once. This specimen consisted of CD4+ or CD8+ T cells sorted from blood, obtained in a trial of the OX40 agonist ivuxolimab. This TCR was recovered from an adult with an advanced solid tumor such as melanoma, head and neck, liver or kidney cancer. The V call is TRBV6-6, the J call TRBJ1-1, with D hard to call. CDR3: CASSYSAESAFF. The CDR3 DNA reads TGTGCCAGCAGTTACTCTGCGGAGTCAGCTTTCTTT.